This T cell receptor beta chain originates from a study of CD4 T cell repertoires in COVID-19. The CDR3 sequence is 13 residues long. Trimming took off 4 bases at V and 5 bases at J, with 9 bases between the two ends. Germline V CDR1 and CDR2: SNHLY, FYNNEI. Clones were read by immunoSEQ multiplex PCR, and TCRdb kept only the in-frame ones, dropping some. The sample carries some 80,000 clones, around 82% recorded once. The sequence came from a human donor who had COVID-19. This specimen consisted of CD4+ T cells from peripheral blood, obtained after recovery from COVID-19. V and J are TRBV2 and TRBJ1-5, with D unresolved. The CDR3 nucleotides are TGTGCCAGCAGTGGACTATCACATCAGCCCCAGCATTTT. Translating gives CASSGLSHQPQHF.